The sequence of this T cell receptor beta chain was determined in a study of T cells in Graves' hyperthyroidism and ophthalmopathy. Template material for amplifying TCR beta CDR3 regions consisted of RNA transcripts. HTBI primers were employed in a first-round RT-PCR of the TCR CDR3. Each CDR3 protein gets one entry after TCRdb re-called the multiplex PCR reads with MiXCR. This table has approximately 620,000 distinct CDR3 sequences, roughly 13% appearing once. Source material: blood. This clonotype was sampled from a woman aged 30 to 39 with Graves' hyperthyroidism that later progressed to Graves' ophthalmopathy.

CDR3 protein: CATSRDGVRREQYF. CDR3 sequence (DNA): TGTGCCACCAGCAGAGATGGGGTCAGACGCGAGCAGTACTTC. V usage is TRBV15 and J usage is TRBJ2-7, with D unclear. The CDR3 totals 14 residues. V was cut by 0 bases and J by 6 bases, with 12 bases left in between. Germline loops: CDR1 LNHNV, CDR2 YYDKDF (reference sequence).